Given below is one TCR beta chain in context. Its specificity is unknown. The entry originates in a study of shared clonotypes between healthy human individuals. TCRdb's table, derived via immunoSEQ multiplex PCR, lists solely in-frame clones and lacks some. The sample yields some 2.1 million clones, approximately 94% seen once. CD45RO-negative CD8 cells positively selected for CCR7 made up the naive population, which excluded terminally differentiated effector memory CD45RA+ cells. Findings and limits, study-wide: Generally, naive subsets came out with larger estimated richness than memory subsets.

Sequenced sample: naive CD8+ T cells sorted from blood. The receptor's source is a man between 18 and 29 years old in good health.

The CDR3 spells CASTSTSYEQYF. The CDR3, as DNA: TGCGCCAGCACCTCTACGTCCTACGAGCAGTACTTC. This chain connects TRBV4-1 to TRBJ2-7; the D is unclear. The CDR3 has 12 amino acids. CDR1 and CDR2 from the germline V gene are MGHRA and YSYEKL. Trimming pared 7 bases from V and 1 base from J, leaving 8 bases between.